The entry below describes one T cell receptor beta chain. The source of the sample is a study of cytomegalovirus exposure and HLA in healthy donors. The PCR employed 60 Vbeta primers together with 13 Jbeta primers. The data were produced by immunoSEQ multiplex PCR, yet TCRdb's version contains in-frame clones alone and is incomplete. The sample is made up of 150,000 to 200,000 clones, and the top ten hold 2% to 2.5% of it. This receptor was identified in a man aged 30-40 years in good health and CMV-seronegative. The sequenced material came from PBMCs.

CDR3 nucleotide sequence: TGTGCCAGCAGCAAGAGAAACAGGGAGATGCAGCCCCAGCATTTT. Encoded protein: CASSKRNREMQPQHF. V gene TRBV6-6 combines with J gene TRBJ1-5; a possible D gene is TRBD1 (6 bases). CDR3 length: 15 amino acids. Germline V gives CDR1 MNHNY, CDR2 SVGAGI (reference sequence). V dropped 6 bases and J dropped 7 bases, with 19 bases sitting between them.